The T cell receptor beta chain under discussion was sequenced for a study of cytomegalovirus exposure and HLA in healthy donors. Whole-study context: Early released data comprised about 85 million unique TCRs from HLA-typed donors. Study results and caveats: Specificity for CMV antigens was confirmed in vitro for a few of the CMV-associated chains.

Amplification used 60 Vbeta primers and 13 Jbeta primers. Sequencing used immunoSEQ multiplex PCR; TCRdb keeps in-frame clones, though not all of them. The sample carries 140,000 to 150,000 clones, around 80% recorded once. Note on this clone: The target antigen is unknown.

The TCR originated in a middle-aged man in good health and CMV-seronegative. The sequencing input was PBMCs.

CDR3 in amino acids: CASSQVGVGTPTQPQHF. The CDR3 coding sequence is TGTGCCAGCAGCCAAGTGGGGGTAGGGACTCCCACCCAGCCCCAGCATTTT. V usage is TRBV4-2 and J usage is TRBJ1-5; tentatively, D is TRBD1 (5 bases). Germline V gene data show CDR1 as LGHNA and CDR2 as YNFKEQ. CDR3 length equals 17 residues. V lost 1 base and J lost 7, with 20 bases in between.